These T cell receptor beta chains were read from a single sample in a study of T cell repertoires in cytomegalovirus infection. TCRdb passed the reads through MiXCR, listing each CDR3 protein once. The sample has about 140,000 distinct CDR3 sequences; about 6.5% are singletons. The sequencing sample was made of PBMCs. The receptors here all came from a human donor in good health (CMV status not recorded). Some clones in this sample may be carry-over from other donors' samples. The CDR3 runs from the conserved cysteine through the conserved F or W. The D gene is left open where the match is weak. Only part of the rows carry a size: once, few, many, or a class if the clone is expanded.

many,.,TRBJ2-7,TRBV6-1,12,CASSEAGFEQYF,TGTGCCAGCAGTGAAGCTGGATTCGAGCAGTACTTC
many,TRBD2,TRBJ2-1,TRBV15,18,CATSRDVGSGASYNEQFF,TGTGCCACCAGCAGAGATGTGGGTAGCGGGGCCTCCTACAATGAGCAGTTCTTC
many,.,TRBJ1-5,TRBV19,12,CASSREDQPQHF,TGTGCCAGTAGTAGGGAGGATCAGCCCCAGCATTTT
.,.,TRBJ2-3,TRBV6-2/TRBV6-3,14,CASLSRWTSDTQYF,TGTGCCAGCCTCAGCCGATGGACATCAGATACGCAGTATTTT
many,.,TRBJ1-1,TRBV2,13,CASSDGYGTEAFF,TGTGCCAGCAGTGACGGGTATGGCACTGAAGCTTTCTTT
.,.,TRBJ1-6,TRBV30,13,CAWARDRVSPLHF,TGTGCCTGGGCTAGGGACCGTGTGTCACCCCTCCACTTT
many,.,TRBJ2-3,TRBV24-1,13,CATSDPGGDTQYF,TGTGCCACCAGTGATCCCGGGGGAGATACGCAGTATTTT
.,TRBD2,TRBJ2-3,TRBV7-8,17,CASSSVRARGEADTQYF,TGTGCCAGCAGCTCCGTAAGGGCGCGGGGGGAGGCAGATACGCAGTATTTT
many,.,TRBJ2-5,TRBV7-2,15,CASSPSYRVWETQYF,TGTGCCAGCAGCCCAAGTTACAGGGTATGGGAGACCCAGTACTTC
.,.,TRBJ1-6,TRBV7-9,16,CASSHPLGGDNSPLHF,TGTGCCAGCAGCCACCCTCTGGGCGGGGATAATTCACCCCTCCACTTT
few,TRBD1,TRBJ1-1,TRBV20-1,12,CSAGGQLVEAFF,TGCAGTGCTGGGGGACAGCTCGTAGAAGCTTTCTTT
many,.,TRBJ2-3,TRBV19,16,CASSTRSGARADTQYF,TGTGCCAGTAGTACCCGTTCAGGGGCTCGGGCAGATACGCAGTATTTT
many,TRBD1,TRBJ2-7,TRBV7-9,15,CASSLGGTATYEQYF,TGTGCCAGCAGCTTAGGGGGGACAGCGACTTACGAGCAGTACTTC
many,.,TRBJ1-2,TRBV6-6,14,CASSYSGLADGYTF,TGTGCCAGCAGTTACTCTGGCCTCGCAGATGGCTACACCTTC
many,TRBD1,TRBJ1-6,TRBV28,14,CASRAGGGNSPLHF,TGTGCCAGCAGGGCAGGGGGGGGTAATTCACCCCTCCACTTT
few,.,TRBJ2-7,TRBV7-5,15,CISVPESRQGQQQYF,.
many,TRBD2,TRBJ2-1,TRBV30,15,CAWSVFGGGYNEQFF,TGTGCCTGGAGTGTATTTGGCGGGGGCTACAATGAGCAGTTCTTC
many,.,TRBJ1-2,TRBV10-3,15,CAISEPTGANYGYTF,TGTGCCATCAGTGAGCCCACGGGAGCTAACTATGGCTACACCTTC
many,.,TRBJ2-5,TRBV28,14,CASSFWGARETQYF,TGTGCCAGCAGTTTTTGGGGGGCCAGAGAGACCCAGTACTTC
many,.,TRBJ2-7,TRBV7-3,12,CASQRRAYEQYF,TGTGCCAGCCAGAGAAGAGCCTACGAGCAGTACTTC
many,.,TRBJ2-1,TRBV29-1,13,CSVSGNILNEQFF,TGCAGCGTTAGTGGAAACATCCTCAATGAGCAGTTCTTC
.,TRBD1,TRBJ2-2,TRBV14,18,CASSHLGPGQGNTGELFF,TGTGCCAGCAGCCATCTAGGTCCGGGACAGGGTAACACCGGGGAGCTGTTTTTT
many,TRBD1,TRBJ2-7,TRBV12-3/TRBV12-4,14,CASSPTGTGREQYF,TGTGCCAGCAGTCCAACCGGGACAGGGCGCGAGCAGTACTTC
many,TRBD2,TRBJ2-3,TRBV10-3,14,CASRAGTSTDTQYF,TGTGCCTCACGAGCGGGGACTAGCACAGATACGCAGTATTTT
many,.,TRBJ1-2,TRBV4-3,15,CASSQAPGTFYGYTF,TGCGCCAGCAGCCAAGCCCCGGGGACTTTTTATGGCTACACCTTC
.,.,TRBJ1-1,TRBV12-5,17,CASLTAKDFLLNTEAFF,TGTGCTAGTTTGACGGCTAAGGACTTTCTATTGAACACTGAAGCTTTCTTT
many,.,TRBJ2-2,TRBV6-1,14,CASSAGTNTGELFF,TGTGCCAGCAGTGCCGGGACCAACACCGGGGAGCTGTTTTTT
.,.,TRBJ2-1,TRBV24-1,16,CATSDPGTETFNEQFF,TGTGCCACCAGTGACCCGGGGACCGAAACCTTCAATGAGCAGTTCTTC
many,TRBD1,TRBJ1-1,TRBV7-8,14,CASSWTGHPTEAFF,TGTGCCAGCAGCTGGACAGGGCATCCCACTGAAGCTTTCTTT
many,.,TRBJ1-1,TRBV20-1,11,CSVLHSYEAFF,TGCAGTGTGCTTCATAGTTATGAAGCTTTCTTT
.,TRBD2,TRBJ2-3,TRBV2,15,CASVRSSGGGDTQYF,TGTGCCAGCGTGCGATCGAGCGGGGGGGGAGATACGCAGTATTTT
many,.,TRBJ1-2,TRBV20-1,14,CSARDRVRVSGYTF,TGCAGTGCTAGAGATCGAGTCAGGGTATCAGGCTACACCTTC
many,.,TRBJ2-1,TRBV20-1,14,CSASGLRVDNEQFF,TGCAGTGCTAGTGGGCTCAGGGTGGACAATGAGCAGTTCTTC
many,.,TRBJ1-5,TRBV7-2,15,CASREGVTGNQPQHF,TGTGCCAGCAGAGAGGGTGTGACTGGCAATCAGCCCCAGCATTTT
many,.,TRBJ2-3,TRBV7-2,17,CASSFKRRTYRTDTQYF,TGTGCCAGCAGCTTTAAGAGGCGGACATACCGGACAGATACGCAGTATTTT
many,.,TRBJ2-5,TRBV5-5,16,CASSYRVGIPRETQYF,TGTGCCAGCAGCTATCGGGTAGGGATCCCCCGAGAGACCCAGTACTTC
many,.,TRBJ1-2,TRBV7-2,15,CASSSRRREVYGYTF,TGTGCCAGCAGCTCGCGCCGGCGGGAGGTCTATGGCTACACCTTC
many,.,TRBJ1-1,TRBV12-3/TRBV12-4,17,CASTARGRGTDNTEAFF,TGTGCCAGCACAGCACGAGGGCGGGGGACTGATAACACTGAAGCTTTCTTT
many,.,TRBJ1-5,TRBV7-2,15,CASSLDPGPNQPQHF,TGTGCCAGCAGCTTAGATCCAGGGCCCAATCAGCCCCAGCATTTT
many,.,TRBJ2-7,TRBV7-2,15,CASSLGGRHSYEQYF,TGTGCCAGCAGCTTAGGTGGCAGACACTCCTACGAGCAGTACTTC
many,.,TRBJ2-5,TRBV10-3,13,CATEQGPGETQYF,TGTGCCACCGAACAGGGACCGGGAGAGACCCAGTACTTC
.,.,TRBJ1-1,TRBV20-1,15,CSARQAGVRNTEAFF,TGCAGTGCTAGGCAGGCAGGCGTTAGGAACACTGAAGCTTTCTTT
many,TRBD1,TRBJ1-2,TRBV28,16,CASSLLPGTGHYGYTF,TGTGCCAGCAGTTTATTGCCGGGGACAGGACACTATGGCTACACCTTC
few,.,TRBJ2-7,TRBV2,16,CASSALMTDPWDEQYF,TGTGCCAGCAGCGCACTAATGACAGACCCCTGGGACGAGCAGTACTTC
.,TRBD1,TRBJ1-3,TRBV6-2/TRBV6-3,16,CASSYGQGTSGNTIYF,TGTGCCAGCAGTTACGGACAGGGGACCTCTGGAAACACCATATATTTT